Below, 32 T cell receptor beta chains from the same sample are listed, as sequenced in a study of HIV-infected children after antiretroviral therapy interruption. As to treatment: PENTA 11 planned treatment interruption arm or continuous ART arm. Unique molecular identifiers were included in an RNA-based 3' RACE TCR library. TCRdb called the 3' RACE reads again in MiXCR, with one record for every CDR3 protein. The table has more than 85,000 distinct CDR3 sequences, around 6.9% seen once. The specimen comprised CD45RA+ CD4+ T cells from PBMCs, pooled from several time points, sampled from a donor given antiretroviral therapy, either interrupted or continuous. This sample's subset: naive CD4+ CD45RA+ CD45RO- T cells. These receptors were obtained from a pool of human donors with HIV.

This clonotype was counted many times. This sequence joins TRBV2 and TRBJ1-3; D remains unclear. This CDR3 contains 14 residues. The V end was cut by 6 bases, the J end by 0 bases, with 9 bases between. The germline V gene has CDR1 SNHLY and CDR2 FYNNEI. CDR3 in amino acids: CASRMSSSGNTIYF. The CDR3, as DNA: TGTGCCAGCAGGATGTCGAGCTCTGGAAACACCATATATTTT.

The genes are TRBV7-2 and TRBJ2-6; 8 positions agree with TRBD1. Unmatched junction bases numbered 6, after V lost 5 bases and J lost 12 bases. Germline CDR1 SGHTA, CDR2 FQGNSA. There are 13 residues in the CDR3. The chain's CDR3 is CASSRDRGGVLTF. The CDR3 DNA reads as TGTGCCAGCAGCCGAGACAGGGGCGGCGTCCTGACTTTC.

Many counts were recorded for this clonotype. The DNA for the CDR3 is TGTGCCAGTAGTACCCCAGGGAGGAACAATCAGCCCCAGCATTTT. It specifies CASSTPGRNNQPQHF. The gene calls are TRBV19 and TRBJ1-5; D perhaps matches TRBD1 (5 bases). There are 15 residues in the CDR3. Germline CDR1 reads LNHDA; CDR2 reads SQIVND (reference sequence). The germline V and J ends were trimmed by 4 bases and 3 bases, with 13 bases remaining between them.

This clonotype appeared a few times. The rearrangement links TRBV27 to TRBJ2-6; D gene ambiguous. The germline V and J ends were trimmed by 7 bases and 1 base, with 11 bases remaining between them. The germline CDR1 and CDR2 sequences are MNHEY and SMNVEV (reference sequence). CDR3 length equals 15 residues. The CDR3 DNA is TGTGCCAGCAAAACCTCAAAGTCTGGGGCCAACGTCCTGACTTTC. Residues: CASKTSKSGANVLTF. Filled out from reference TRBV27 and TRBJ2-6, the complete variable domain reads EAQVTQNPRYLITVTGKKLTVTCSQNMNHEYMSWYRQDPGLGLRQIYYSMNVEVTDKGDVPEGYKVSRKEKRNFPLILESPSPNQTSLYFCASKTSKSGANVLTFGAGSRLTVL.

This clonotype was found many times. This chain uses TRBV15 with TRBJ1-1; 7 positions match TRBD1. Unmatched junction bases numbered 9, after V lost 4 bases and J lost 4 bases. The CDR3 has 15 residues. The germline V gene has CDR1 LNHNV and CDR2 YYDKDF (reference sequence). The CDR3 nucleotides are TGTGCCACCAGCACGGACAGGAAGGGTAGCACTGAAGCTTTCTTT. Translation gives CATSTDRKGSTEAFF.

At least ten counts were recorded for this clonotype. The rearrangement links TRBV24-1 to TRBJ2-1; D remains unclear. The germline CDR1 and CDR2 sequences are KGHDR and SFDVKD. The germline V and J ends were trimmed by 3 bases and 6 bases, with 11 bases remaining between them. The CDR3 loop spans 14 amino acids. The CDR3 nucleotides read TGTGCCACCAGTGATACACGACTGGGCAATGAGCAGTTCTTC. This translates into CATSDTRLGNEQFF.

This clonotype was counted only a few times. The chain has TRBV27 and TRBJ2-1; 7 bases line up with TRBD2. Germline CDR1 reads MNHEY; CDR2 reads SMNVEV (reference sequence). The trim removed 3 bases at V and 15 bases at J, leaving 11 bases unmatched. This CDR3 comprises 13 residues. The CDR3 nucleotides are TGTGCCAGCAGTTTCAGGGAGGGGTTACAAGGGTTCTTC. It codes for CASSFREGLQGFF.

The chain links TRBV3-1 to TRBJ2-7; 7 bases line up with TRBD1. Germline V lookup: CDR1 LGHDT, CDR2 YNNKEL (reference sequence). The CDR3 is 14 amino acids. Trimming at V came to 5 bases and at J to 0 bases, leaving 4 bases not matched to a gene. CDR3 sequence (DNA): TGTGCCAGCAGCGACAGGGACACCTCCTACGAGCAGTACTTC. Protein product: CASSDRDTSYEQYF.

In its sample, this clonotype was seen many times. The chain recombines TRBV28 with TRBJ1-3; D call uncertain. The V end was cut by 7 bases, the J end by 2 bases, with 12 bases between. The CDR3 consists of 14 residues. Germline V gene lookup returns CDR1 MDHEN and CDR2 SYDVKM. The CDR3: CASTSDRTGNTIYF. The CDR3 DNA reads TGTGCCAGCACCTCCGATCGTACTGGAAACACCATATATTTT.

This rearrangement joins TRBV18 to TRBJ1-1, with D possibly being TRBD1 (5 bases). Trimming pared 2 bases from V and 0 bases from J, leaving 10 bases between. Germline CDR1 and CDR2: KGHSH and LQKENI. This CDR3 comprises 15 residues. The CDR3 bases are TGTGCCAGCTCACCAGGGGCCGGTATGAACACTGAAGCTTTCTTT. It translates to CASSPGAGMNTEAFF.

The table lists this clonotype with a few counts. The rearrangement joins TRBV12-3 or TRBV12-4 to TRBJ1-1; D perhaps matches TRBD1 (5 bases). The CDR3 totals 13 residues. V was shortened by 4 bases and J by 5 bases, with 11 bases between the two germline ends. CDR3 loop: CASSSSWGTEAFF. DNA for the CDR3: TGTGCCAGCAGTTCATCATGGGGGACTGAAGCTTTCTTT.

This clonotype was counted many times. The chain links TRBV20-1 to TRBJ2-3; D gene uncertain. Trimming took 6 bases from V and 6 from J, leaving 13 bases between them. Germline V lookup: CDR1 DFQATT, CDR2 SNEGSKA (reference sequence). CDR3 length: 12 residues. The CDR3 DNA sequence: TGCAGTGCCCCGAAGGAAACGGATACGCAGTATTTT. Amino acid sequence: CSAPKETDTQYF.

The chain links TRBV5-5 to TRBJ2-1; TRBD2 is a possible D gene (6 bases). Trimming left V 2 bases short and J 3 bases short, with 18 bases between. CDR1 and CDR2 (germline): SGHKS, YYEKEE (reference sequence). This CDR3 has 17 residues. The CDR3 loop is CASSFVWSDYFYNEQFF. The DNA for the CDR3 is TGTGCCAGCAGCTTCGTATGGTCGGACTATTTCTACAATGAGCAGTTCTTC.

This clonotype was counted ten times or more. This sequence joins TRBV27 and TRBJ2-5; D gene unclear. The V gene lost 6 bases and the J gene lost 3 bases, with 14 bases spanning the gap. The length of the CDR3 is 14 residues. Per the germline V gene, CDR1 is MNHEY and CDR2 is SMNVEV (reference sequence). CDR3: CASRSLGREETQYF. The CDR3 DNA reads as TGTGCCAGCAGATCGTTGGGCCGGGAAGAGACCCAGTACTTC.

This clonotype was recorded at least ten times. The CDR3 here is CSARVRVGGELFF. CDR3 in DNA: TGCAGTGCTAGAGTCCGGGTTGGCGGGGAGCTGTTTTTT. The V gene is TRBV20-1, the J gene TRBJ2-2; D unclear. This CDR3 is 13 amino acids long. The V gene lost 1 base and the J gene lost 7 bases, with 10 bases spanning the gap. Germline V CDR1 and CDR2: DFQATT, SNEGSKA (reference sequence).

There are many counts of this clonotype. V is TRBV6-4 and J is TRBJ2-2, with D hard to call. There are 13 residues in the CDR3. Trimming removed 4 bases from V and 5 bases from J, with 8 bases in between. From germline, CDR1 is MRHNA and CDR2 SNTAGT. The CDR3: CASSAERTGELFF. The CDR3 coding sequence is TGTGCCAGCAGTGCCGAAAGGACCGGGGAGCTGTTTTTT.

This chain uses TRBV29-1 with TRBJ1-1; D is unresolved. This CDR3 region has 17 residues. The V and J ends lost 4 bases and 0 bases respectively, with 21 bases between them. CDR1 is SQVTM and CDR2 is ANQGSEA in the germline V gene. CDR3 sequence reads: CSVGFPRGYTMNTEAFF. DNA for the CDR3: TGCAGCGTTGGGTTCCCGAGAGGTTATACAATGAACACTGAAGCTTTCTTT.

J is TRBJ2-7 and V is TRBV28, with D unclear. Germline loops: CDR1 MDHEN, CDR2 SYDVKM. The germline V and J ends were trimmed by 3 bases and 7 bases, with 13 bases remaining between them. The CDR3 spans 13 residues. The CDR3 sequence is CASSLTRSREQYF. In nucleotides, the CDR3 is TGTGCCAGCAGTTTGACCCGCTCTAGGGAGCAGTACTTC.

This clonotype occurred a few times. The DNA of the CDR3 is TGTGCCGACGCTGGGGAGTTGAACACTGAAGCTTTCTTT. It specifies CADAGELNTEAFF. This chain joins TRBV12-3 or TRBV12-4 and TRBJ1-1, with unresolved D. The CDR3 sequence is 13 residues long. The V end was cut by 11 bases, the J end by 0 bases, with 13 bases between.

The table lists this clonotype with a few counts. V usage is TRBV19 and J usage is TRBJ2-5, with D possibly matching TRBD2 (6 bases). The germline gives CDR1 LNHDA, CDR2 SQIVND (reference sequence). This CDR3 contains 15 residues. V lost 3 bases and J lost 2, with 13 bases in between. CDR3 DNA: TGTGCCAGTAGTATTGGAACGACTAGACAAGAGACCCAGTACTTC. Translated: CASSIGTTRQETQYF.

This clonotype was detected ten times or more. The chain links TRBV5-1 to TRBJ2-7; 7 bases agree with TRBD2. The CDR3 is 12 residues long. In germline, CDR1 is SGHRS, CDR2 YFSETQ. V trimming: 2 bases; J trimming: 6 bases; junction bases outside the gene matches: 2. This CDR3 reads CASSFREAEQYF. The CDR3 DNA sequence: TGCGCCAGCAGCTTTCGGGAGGCCGAGCAGTACTTC. The full variable domain, its missing parts supplied by reference TRBV5-1 and TRBJ2-7, is KAGVTQTPRYLIKTRGQQVTLSCSPISGHRSVSWYQQTPGQGLQFLFEYFSETQRNKGNFPGRFSGRQFSNSRSEMNVSTLELGDSALYLCASSFREAEQYFGPGTRLTVT.

In its sample, this clonotype was seen many times. The V gene is TRBV6-5, the J gene TRBJ1-1, with D perhaps matching TRBD1 (6 bases). The germline CDR1 and CDR2 sequences are MNHEY and SVGAGI. V dropped 2 bases and J dropped 2 bases, with 12 bases sitting between them. The length of the CDR3 is 15 residues. DNA of the CDR3: TGTGCCAGCAGTTACACGGGGGCTCGTAACACTGAAGCTTTCTTT. Translated: CASSYTGARNTEAFF.

The V gene is TRBV5-1, the J gene TRBJ2-3; perhaps TRBD2 as D (6 bases). This CDR3 region has 17 residues. Between the trimmed V and J ends, which lost 4 bases and 0 bases, there was a span of 18 bases. Per germline, CDR1 SGHRS and CDR2 YFSETQ. The CDR3 region is CASSLLSGAASTDTQYF. CDR3 coding DNA: TGCGCCAGCAGCCTACTTAGCGGAGCAGCTAGCACAGATACGCAGTATTTT.

In its sample, this clonotype was seen many times. The CDR3 loop is CASSLLFGEAFF. The CDR3 nucleotides are TGTGCCAGCAGTTTACTTTTTGGTGAAGCTTTCTTT. The J gene is TRBJ1-1, the V gene TRBV6-5; D unresolved. Deletions cut 4 bases from V and 7 bases from J, with 10 bases between. This CDR3 region has 12 residues. In germline, CDR1 is MNHEY, CDR2 SVGAGI.

This clonotype was recorded at least ten times. The chain uses TRBV19 and TRBJ2-7; 7 bases line up with TRBD1. The ends lost 4 bases at V and 1 base at J; junction bases unmatched: 7. The CDR3 length is 15 residues. Germline CDR1 reads LNHDA; CDR2 reads SQIVND (reference sequence). The CDR3 nucleotides read TGTGCCAGTAGTAGCATCGGGACAGAGTCCTACGAGCAGTACTTC. Its translation: CASSSIGTESYEQYF.

V usage is TRBV5-6 and J usage is TRBJ1-5; D is possibly TRBD1 (6 bases). The CDR3 contains 15 residues. V shed 4 bases and J shed 0 bases, with 11 bases lying between them. From germline, CDR1 is SGHDT and CDR2 YYEEEE. DNA for the CDR3: TGTGCCAGCAGCCTACAGGGTTCTAGCAATCAGCCCCAGCATTTT. This codes for CASSLQGSSNQPQHF.

This clonotype was counted many times. The chain combines TRBV6-6 with TRBJ2-7; D unresolved. Looked up from germline, CDR1 is MNHNY and CDR2 is SVGAGI (reference sequence). The CDR3 is 13 amino acids. V lost 2 bases, J lost 3 bases, and 8 bases lay in between. The CDR3 sequence is CASSYQQNYEQYF. CDR3 in DNA: TGTGCCAGCAGTTACCAACAGAACTACGAGCAGTACTTC.

The V call is TRBV3-1, the J call TRBJ2-7; D may be TRBD1 (6 bases). This CDR3 has 17 residues. From germline, CDR1 is LGHDT and CDR2 YNNKEL (reference sequence). The V end was cut by 4 bases, the J end by 0 bases, with 19 bases between. The CDR3 reads CASSLNLPGHDSYEQYF. The CDR3 region has the DNA TGTGCCAGCAGCCTAAACCTACCGGGACACGACTCCTACGAGCAGTACTTC.

This clonotype occurred a few times. The chain is built from TRBV5-1 and TRBJ1-6, with TRBD1 as a possible D gene (6 bases). The CDR3 consists of 16 residues. V was pared by 0 bases and J by 7 bases, with 14 bases between. Germline CDR1 SGHRS, CDR2 YFSETQ. CDR3 sequence reads: CASSLEGGRKNSPLHF. Written as DNA, the CDR3 is TGCGCCAGCAGCTTGGAGGGGGGCAGGAAGAATTCACCCCTCCACTTT.

This clonotype occurred many times. DNA for the CDR3: TGTGCCACCCATCCTTCTACCGGGAGACAGGGGGTTGTCAACTATGGCTACACCTTC. This encodes CATHPSTGRQGVVNYGYTF. V gene TRBV19 combines with J gene TRBJ1-2, with 9 bases fitting TRBD1. The CDR3 runs to 19 residues. V lost 10 bases to trimming and J lost 2 bases; unmatched junction nucleotides: 23. Germline assignment: CDR1 LNHDA and CDR2 SQIVND (reference sequence). The variable domain in full, completed from reference TRBV19 and TRBJ1-2, reads DGGITQSPKYLFRKEGQNVTLSCEQNLNHDAMYWYRQDPGQGLRLIYYSQIVNDFQKGDIAEGYSVSREKKESFPLTVTSAQKNPTAFYLCATHPSTGRQGVVNYGYTFGSGTRLTVV.

The table lists this clonotype with many counts. V and J are TRBV20-1 and TRBJ1-2; TRBD1 agrees at 8 bases. Germline V CDR1 and CDR2: DFQATT, SNEGSKA (reference sequence). This CDR3 contains 15 residues. The junction had 9 bases not matched to a gene; V was cut back by 3 bases and J by 3 bases. Written as DNA, the CDR3 is TGCAGTGCTAGGGCAGGACAGGGCTCGGACTATGGCTACACCTTC. This sequence encodes CSARAGQGSDYGYTF.

This clonotype was observed at least ten times. The chain employs TRBV6-5 and TRBJ2-5, with 8 bases matching TRBD1. V gave up 4 bases and J gave up 5 bases; unmatched junction bases: 3. CDR3 length equals 13 residues. CDR1 and CDR2 from the germline V gene are MNHEY and SVGAGI. CDR3 nucleotides: TGTGCCAGCAGTTCAGGGGGCCGGGAGACCCAGTACTTC. Amino acids: CASSSGGRETQYF.